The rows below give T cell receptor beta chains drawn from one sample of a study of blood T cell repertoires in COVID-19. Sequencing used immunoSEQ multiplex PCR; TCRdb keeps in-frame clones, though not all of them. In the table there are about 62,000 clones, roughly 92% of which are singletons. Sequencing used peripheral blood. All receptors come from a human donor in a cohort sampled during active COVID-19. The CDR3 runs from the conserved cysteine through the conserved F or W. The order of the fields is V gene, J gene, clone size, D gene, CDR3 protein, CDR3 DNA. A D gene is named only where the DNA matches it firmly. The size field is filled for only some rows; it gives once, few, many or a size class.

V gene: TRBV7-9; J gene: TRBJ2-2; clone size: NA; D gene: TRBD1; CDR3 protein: CASSYRTGRNTGELFF; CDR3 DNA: TGTGCCAGCAGCTACCGGACAGGGCGGAACACCGGGGAGCTGTTTTTT
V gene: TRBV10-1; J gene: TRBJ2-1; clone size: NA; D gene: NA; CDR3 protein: CASSESPLYGSRRSYNEQFF; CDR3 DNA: TGCGCCAGCAGTGAGTCCCCCCTCTACGGGAGTCGCCGGTCCTACAATGAGCAGTTCTTC
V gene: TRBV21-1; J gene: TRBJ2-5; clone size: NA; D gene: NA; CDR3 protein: CASSRKWDRGQETQYF; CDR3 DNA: TGTGCCAGCAGCAGAAAATGGGACAGGGGCCAAGAGACCCAGTACTTC
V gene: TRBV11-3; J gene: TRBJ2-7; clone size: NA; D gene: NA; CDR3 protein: CASSLGVTGREQYF; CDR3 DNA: TGTGCCAGCAGCTTAGGCGTTACCGGGAGAGAGCAGTACTTC
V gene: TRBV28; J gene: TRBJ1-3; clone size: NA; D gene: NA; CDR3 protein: CASSSWRTPWGNTIYF; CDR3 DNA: TGTGCCAGCAGTTCGTGGAGAACCCCCTGGGGAAACACCATATATTTT
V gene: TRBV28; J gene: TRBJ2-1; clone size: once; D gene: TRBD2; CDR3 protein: CASTPRGTHQFF; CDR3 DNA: TGTGCCAGCACCCCGCGGGGGACCCATCAGTTCTTC
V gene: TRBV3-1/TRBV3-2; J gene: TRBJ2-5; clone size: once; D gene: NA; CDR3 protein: CASSQGALQETQYF; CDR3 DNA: TGTGCCAGCAGCCAAGGTGCGCTACAAGAGACCCAGTACTTC
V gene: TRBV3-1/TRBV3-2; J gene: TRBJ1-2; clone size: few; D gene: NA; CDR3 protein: CASSQDFGYYGYTF; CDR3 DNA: TGTGCCAGCAGCCAAGATTTCGGGTACTATGGCTACACCTTC
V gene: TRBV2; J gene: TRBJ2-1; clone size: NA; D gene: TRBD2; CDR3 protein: CASMQLAGVPLSYNEQFF; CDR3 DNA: TGTGCCAGCATGCAGTTAGCGGGGGTGCCGCTCTCCTACAATGAGCAGTTCTTC
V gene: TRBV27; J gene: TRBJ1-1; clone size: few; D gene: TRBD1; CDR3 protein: CASNRQGPNTEAFF; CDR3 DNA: TGTGCCAGCAACCGACAGGGTCCGAACACTGAAGCTTTCTTT
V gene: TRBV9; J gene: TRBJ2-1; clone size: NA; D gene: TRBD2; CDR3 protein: CASSVLAGGPYEQFF; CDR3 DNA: TGTGCCAGCAGCGTACTAGCGGGGGGGCCATATGAGCAGTTCTTC
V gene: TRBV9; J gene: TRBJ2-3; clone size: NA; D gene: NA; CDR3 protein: CASAPGGWTDTQYF; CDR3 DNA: TGTGCCAGCGCCCCTGGGGGGTGGACAGATACGCAGTATTTT
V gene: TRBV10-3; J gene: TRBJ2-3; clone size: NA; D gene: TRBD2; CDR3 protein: CAISESVNKAGVTTDTQYF; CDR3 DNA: TGTGCCATCAGTGAGTCGGTAAATAAAGCGGGAGTCACCACAGATACGCAGTATTTT
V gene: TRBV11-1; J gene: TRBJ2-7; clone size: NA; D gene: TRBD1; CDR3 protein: CASRQGTGIYYEQYF; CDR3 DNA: TGTGCCAGCAGACAAGGGACAGGGATCTACTACGAGCAGTACTTC
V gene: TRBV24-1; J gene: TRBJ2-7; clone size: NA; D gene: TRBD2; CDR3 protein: CATSDLLAGSPGTYEQYF; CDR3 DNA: TGTGCCACCAGTGATTTATTAGCGGGGAGCCCGGGCACCTACGAGCAGTACTTC
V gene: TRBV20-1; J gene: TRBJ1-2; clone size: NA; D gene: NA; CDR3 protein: CSATRGYGYTF; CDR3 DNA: TGCAGTGCGACCCGGGGGTATGGCTACACCTTC
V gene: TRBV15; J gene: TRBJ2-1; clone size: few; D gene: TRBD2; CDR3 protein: CATSPKTSGSWEQFF; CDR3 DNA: TGTGCCACCAGTCCAAAGACTAGCGGGAGTTGGGAGCAGTTCTTC
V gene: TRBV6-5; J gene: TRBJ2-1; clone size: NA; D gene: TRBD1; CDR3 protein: CASSLPGTGGVGQFF; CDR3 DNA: TGTGCCAGCAGCCTCCCCGGGACAGGGGGTGTAGGGCAGTTCTTC
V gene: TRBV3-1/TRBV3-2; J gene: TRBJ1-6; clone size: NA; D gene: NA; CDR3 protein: CASSHFGSSYNSPLHF; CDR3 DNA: TGTGCCAGCAGCCATTTCGGGAGCTCCTATAATTCACCCCTCCACTTT
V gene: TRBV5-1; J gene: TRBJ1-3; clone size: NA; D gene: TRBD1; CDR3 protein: CASSIGTAGNTIYF; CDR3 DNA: TGCGCCAGCAGCATAGGGACAGCCGGAAACACCATATATTTT
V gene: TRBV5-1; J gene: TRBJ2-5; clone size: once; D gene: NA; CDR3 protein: CASSLSRDQETQYF; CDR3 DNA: TGCGCCAGCAGCTTGAGCAGGGATCAAGAGACCCAGTACTTC
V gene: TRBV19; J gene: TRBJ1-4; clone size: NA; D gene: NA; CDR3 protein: CASEGGDEKLFF; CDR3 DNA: TGTGCCAGTGAAGGAGGGGATGAAAAACTGTTTTTT